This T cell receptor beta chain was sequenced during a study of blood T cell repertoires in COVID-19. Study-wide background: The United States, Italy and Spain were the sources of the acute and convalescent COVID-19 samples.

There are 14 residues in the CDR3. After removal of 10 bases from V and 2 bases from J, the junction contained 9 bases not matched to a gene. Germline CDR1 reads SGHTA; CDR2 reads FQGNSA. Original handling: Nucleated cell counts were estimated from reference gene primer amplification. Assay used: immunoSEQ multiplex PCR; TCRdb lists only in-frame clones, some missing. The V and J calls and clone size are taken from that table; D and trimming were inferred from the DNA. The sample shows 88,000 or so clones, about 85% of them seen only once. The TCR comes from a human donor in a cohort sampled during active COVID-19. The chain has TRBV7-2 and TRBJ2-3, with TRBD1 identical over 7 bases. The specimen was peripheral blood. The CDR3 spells CATGTDHNTDTQYF. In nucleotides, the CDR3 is TGTGCCACTGGGACAGACCACAACACAGATACGCAGTATTTT.